This is a list of T cell receptor beta chains from one sample in a study of T-cell reconstitution after alpha-beta-depleted transplantation in children. TCRdb re-analysed the PCR reads in MiXCR, keeping a single row per CDR3 protein. The data hold about 410,000 distinct CDR3 sequences, with about 20% observed a single time. The sample consisted of PBMCs from the stem cell graft donor, taken from the stem cell graft. The receptors derive from a human donor who donated a stem cell graft to a child with acute myeloid leukemia. The CDR3 runs from the conserved cysteine through the conserved F or W. A D gene is named only where the DNA matches it firmly. Rows may omit the clone size; those that give it use once, few, many or a size class.

>TRBV5-1|TRBD2|NA|TRBJ2-2
TGCGCCAGCAGCTTAAGCGGGGACGCCACCACCGGGGAGCTGTTTTTT
CASSLSGDATTGELFF
>TRBV5-1|NA|many|TRBJ1-1
TGCGCCAGCAGCCTATCGGTGAACACTGAAGCTTTCTTT
CASSLSVNTEAFF
>TRBV4-3|NA|few|TRBJ1-5
TGCGCCAGCAGCCAAGAACCGGGGGCGGATCAGCCCCAGCATTTT
CASSQEPGADQPQHF
>TRBV7-2|NA|NA|TRBJ2-1
TGTGCCAGCAGCTTAGCAAACGGCCCCTACAATGAGCAGTTCTTC
CASSLANGPYNEQFF
>TRBV3-1|NA|few|TRBJ2-7
TGTGCCAGCAGCCAGGGTCGAGGTGTCGAGCAGTACTTC
CASSQGRGVEQYF
>TRBV29-1|TRBD1|NA|TRBJ1-4
TGCAGCGTCGTCAGGGGGGAGAATGAAAAACTGTTTTTT
CSVVRGENEKLFF
>TRBV30|NA|NA|TRBJ2-1
TGTGCCTGGAGTGGCTCGGACAATGAGCAGTTCTTC
CAWSGSDNEQFF
>TRBV29-1|TRBD1|few|TRBJ2-7
TGCAGCGTGAACAGGGGGGCTTACGAGCAGTACTTC
CSVNRGAYEQYF
>TRBV20-1|TRBD1|few|TRBJ2-5
TGCAGTGCTAGTGGCCGCCCGGGACAGCAAGAGACCCAGTACTTC
CSASGRPGQQETQYF
>TRBV4-2|TRBD2|NA|TRBJ2-7
TGTGCCAGCAGCCCAACAAGGACTAGCGGGTGGGGCTCCTACGAGCAGTACTTC
CASSPTRTSGWGSYEQYF
>TRBV6-5|NA|NA|TRBJ2-2
TGTGCCAGCAGTTACCGTGCATACACCGGGGAGCTGTTTTTT
CASSYRAYTGELFF
>TRBV15|NA|few|TRBJ2-1
TGTGCCACCAGCAGATCCGATTACGGTAGTCCCCAGTTCTTC
CATSRSDYGSPQFF
>TRBV6-1|TRBD1|NA|TRBJ1-2
TGTGCCAGCAGAACCCACCGGGACAGCTATGGCTACACCTTC
CASRTHRDSYGYTF
>TRBV20-1|NA|few|TRBJ1-5
TGCAGTGCTAGAAAAGCGGGTCGGGATCAGCCCCAGCATTTT
CSARKAGRDQPQHF
>TRBV20-1|TRBD2|NA|TRBJ2-1
TGCAGTGCTCGCCCCCCGAGCGGGAGGCCAAATGAGCAGTTCTTC
CSARPPSGRPNEQFF
>TRBV5-1|NA|NA|TRBJ2-7
TGCGCCAGCAGCCGACCTCAGGGATTCGAGCAGTACTTC
CASSRPQGFEQYF
>TRBV4-2|NA|few|TRBJ1-1
TGTGCCAGCACCGGGGAGCCGAACACTGAAGCTTTCTTT
CASTGEPNTEAFF
>TRBV6-5|NA|many|TRBJ2-1
TGTGCCAGCAGTTACCCCGGTGGTGAGCAGTTCTTC
CASSYPGGEQFF
>TRBV11-1|NA|few|TRBJ2-1
TGTGCCAGCAGCTTATTTTCGTTCGGGGCAAGAGATGAGCAGTTCTTC
CASSLFSFGARDEQFF
>TRBV20-1|NA|few|TRBJ2-3
TGCAGGAGGGGGGGGACAGATACGCAGTATTTT
CRRGGTDTQYF
>TRBV4-1|NA|NA|TRBJ1-5
TGCGCCACCAGCCAGGTTCGGAGCAATCAGCCCCAGCATTTT
CATSQVRSNQPQHF
>TRBV10-3|NA|NA|TRBJ2-7
TGTGCCATCAGTGATATCCGCCTCCTTTCGGGAGAGAGAACCTACGAGCAGTACTTC
CAISDIRLLSGERTYEQYF